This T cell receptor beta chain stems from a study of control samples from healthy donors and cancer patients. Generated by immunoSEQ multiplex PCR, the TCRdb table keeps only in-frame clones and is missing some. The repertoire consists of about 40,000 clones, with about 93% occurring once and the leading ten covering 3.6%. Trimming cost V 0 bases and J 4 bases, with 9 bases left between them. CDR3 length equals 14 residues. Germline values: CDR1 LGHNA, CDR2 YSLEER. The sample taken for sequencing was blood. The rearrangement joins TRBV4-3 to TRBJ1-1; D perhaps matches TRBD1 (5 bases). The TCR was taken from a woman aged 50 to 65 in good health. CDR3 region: CASSQDGGGTEAFF. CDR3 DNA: TGCGCCAGCAGCCAAGACGGGGGAGGCACTGAAGCTTTCTTT.